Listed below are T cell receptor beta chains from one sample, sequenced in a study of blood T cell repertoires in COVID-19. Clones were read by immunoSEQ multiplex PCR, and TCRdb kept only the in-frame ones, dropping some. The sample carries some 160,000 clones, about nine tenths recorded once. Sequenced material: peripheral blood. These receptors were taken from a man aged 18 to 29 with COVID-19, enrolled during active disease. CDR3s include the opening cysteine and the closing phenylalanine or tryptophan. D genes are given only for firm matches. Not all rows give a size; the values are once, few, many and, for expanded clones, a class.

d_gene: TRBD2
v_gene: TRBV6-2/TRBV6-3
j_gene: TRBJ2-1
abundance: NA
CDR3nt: TGTGCCAGCAGTTCTTGGGAGGGCAGGAATGAGCAGTTCTTC
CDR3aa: CASSSWEGRNEQFF

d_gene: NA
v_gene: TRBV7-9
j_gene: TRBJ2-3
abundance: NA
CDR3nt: TGTGCCAGCAGCTACCTGATTGCGGAAACTAGCACAGATACGCAGTATTTT
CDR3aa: CASSYLIAETSTDTQYF

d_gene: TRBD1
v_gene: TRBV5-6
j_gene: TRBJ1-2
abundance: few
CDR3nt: TGTGCCAGCAGCCCGGGACAGATCTATGGCTACACCTTC
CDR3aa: CASSPGQIYGYTF

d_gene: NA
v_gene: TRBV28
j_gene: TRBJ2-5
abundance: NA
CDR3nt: TGTGCCAGCAGTCGCGCAACCGAGGGAGAGACCCAGTACTTC
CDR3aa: CASSRATEGETQYF

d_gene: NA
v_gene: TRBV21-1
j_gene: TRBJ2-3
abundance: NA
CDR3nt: TGTGCCAGCAGCAAAGTGGGACTAGCGGCCTGTGCGATGAGTGCAGATACGCAGTATTTT
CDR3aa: CASSKVGLAACAMSADTQYF

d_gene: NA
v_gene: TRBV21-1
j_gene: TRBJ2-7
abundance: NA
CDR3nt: TGTGCCAGCAGCAAAGAGGCGGGACGGATCTACGAGCAGTACTTC
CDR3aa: CASSKEAGRIYEQYF

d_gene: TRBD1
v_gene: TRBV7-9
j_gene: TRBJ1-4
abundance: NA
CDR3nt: TGTGCCAGCAGTTCGAAGGGGGCTAATGAAAAACTGCTTTTT
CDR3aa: CASSSKGANEKLLF

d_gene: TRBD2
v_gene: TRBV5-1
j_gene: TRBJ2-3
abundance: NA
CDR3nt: TGCGCCAGCAGCGTACTAGCGGGAGGCATCACAGATACGCAGTATTTT
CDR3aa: CASSVLAGGITDTQYF

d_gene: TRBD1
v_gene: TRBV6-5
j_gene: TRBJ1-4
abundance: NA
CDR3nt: TGTGCCAGCAGTCCACCGGGACAGGGGAGAAAACTGCTTTTT
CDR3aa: CASSPPGQGRKLLF

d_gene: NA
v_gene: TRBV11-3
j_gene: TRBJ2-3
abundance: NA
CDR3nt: TGTGCCAGCAGCTTAGAGGGGGGAGGGGGACGGGAGATCACAGATACGCAGTATTTT
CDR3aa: CASSLEGGGGREITDTQYF

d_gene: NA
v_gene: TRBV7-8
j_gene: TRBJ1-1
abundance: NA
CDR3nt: TGTGCCAGCAGCCAAGAGGGGGGGGCCACTGAAGCTTTCTTT
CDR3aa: CASSQEGGATEAFF

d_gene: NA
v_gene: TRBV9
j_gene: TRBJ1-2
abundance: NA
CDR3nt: TGTGCCAGCAGCGTATCCCGGGACTTAGCTAACTATGGCTACACCTTC
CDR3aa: CASSVSRDLANYGYTF

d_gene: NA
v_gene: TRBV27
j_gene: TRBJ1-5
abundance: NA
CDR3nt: TGTGCCAGCAGTTTAGGCGGTTACAATCAGCCCCAGCATTTT
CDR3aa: CASSLGGYNQPQHF

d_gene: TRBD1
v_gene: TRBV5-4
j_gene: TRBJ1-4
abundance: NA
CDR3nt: TGTGCCAGCAGCCCGGGACAGACTAATGAAAAACTGTTTTTT
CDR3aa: CASSPGQTNEKLFF

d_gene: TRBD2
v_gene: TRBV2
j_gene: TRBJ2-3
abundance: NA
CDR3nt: TGTGCCAGCAGCCTACAGATAGGGCGGCAGCGGGAGGGGAGGGATACGCAGTATTTT
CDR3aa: CASSLQIGRQREGRDTQYF

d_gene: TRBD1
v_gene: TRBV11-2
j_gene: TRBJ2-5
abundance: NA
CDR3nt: TGTGCCAGCAGCCCGGGACAGGGGGCGGGAGAGACCCAGTACTTC
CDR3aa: CASSPGQGAGETQYF

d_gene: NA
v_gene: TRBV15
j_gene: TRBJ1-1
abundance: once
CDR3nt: TGTGCCACCAGCAGGGAGGGTATAACGCGGGCTTTCTTT
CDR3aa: CATSREGITRAFF

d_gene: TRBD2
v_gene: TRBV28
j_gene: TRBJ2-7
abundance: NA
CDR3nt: TGTGCCAGCGGCCCAGCGACTAGCGGTTTTTCCTACGAGCAGTACTTC
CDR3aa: CASGPATSGFSYEQYF

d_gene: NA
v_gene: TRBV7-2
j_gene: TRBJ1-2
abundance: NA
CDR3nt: TGTGCCAGCAGCTTAGCCGAGGCTAACTATGGCTACACCTTC
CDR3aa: CASSLAEANYGYTF

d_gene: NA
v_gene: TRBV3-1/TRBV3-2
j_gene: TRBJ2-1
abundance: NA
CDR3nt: TGTGCCAGCAGCCAAGATTCGGCTAGGGGTATACCTGAGCAGTTCTTC
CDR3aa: CASSQDSARGIPEQFF

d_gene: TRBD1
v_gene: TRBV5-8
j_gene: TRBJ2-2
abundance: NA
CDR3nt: TGTGCCAGCAGCTTGGAGGACAGGGGGAACACCGGGGAGCTGTTTTTT
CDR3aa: CASSLEDRGNTGELFF

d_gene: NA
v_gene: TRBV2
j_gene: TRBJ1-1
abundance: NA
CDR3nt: TGTGCCAGCAGTGATTCGGGACTCTTGAACACTGAAGCTTTCTTT
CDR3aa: CASSDSGLLNTEAFF

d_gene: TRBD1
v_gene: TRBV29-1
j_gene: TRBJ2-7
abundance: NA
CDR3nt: TGCAGCGTCGACAGGGGGGGAGAGCAGTACTTC
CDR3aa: CSVDRGGEQYF

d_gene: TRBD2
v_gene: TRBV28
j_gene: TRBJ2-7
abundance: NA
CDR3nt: TGTGCCAGCAGTTCCCGACCGAGGACTAGCTCCTACGAGCAGTACTTC
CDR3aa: CASSSRPRTSSYEQYF

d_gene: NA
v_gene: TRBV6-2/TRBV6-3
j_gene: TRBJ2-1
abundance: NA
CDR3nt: TGTGCCAGCAGTTACTCGACTTCCCCATCCTACAATGAGCAGTTCTTC
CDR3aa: CASSYSTSPSYNEQFF

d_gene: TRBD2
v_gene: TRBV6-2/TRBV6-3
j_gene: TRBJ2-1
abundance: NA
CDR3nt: TGTGCCAGCAGTTCGTCGGGACTAGCTTTACATGAGCAGTTCTTC
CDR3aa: CASSSSGLALHEQFF

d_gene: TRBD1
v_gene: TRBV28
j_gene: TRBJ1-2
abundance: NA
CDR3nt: TGTGCCAGCAGCCTACAAATCTTCGACAGGGCCGGCTACACCTTC
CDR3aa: CASSLQIFDRAGYTF

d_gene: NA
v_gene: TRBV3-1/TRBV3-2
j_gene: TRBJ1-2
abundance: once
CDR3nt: TGTGCCAGCAGCCAAGTGTCAGGGAATGGCTACACCTTC
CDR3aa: CASSQVSGNGYTF

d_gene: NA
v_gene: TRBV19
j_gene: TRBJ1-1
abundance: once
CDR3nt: TGTGCCAGTAGTATACGAGGGGGGAACACTGAAGCTTTCTTT
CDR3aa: CASSIRGGNTEAFF

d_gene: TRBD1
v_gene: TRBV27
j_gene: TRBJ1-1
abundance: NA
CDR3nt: TGTGCCAGCAGTCCGCCGACAGGGAGGCACACTGAAGCTTTCTTT
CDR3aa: CASSPPTGRHTEAFF

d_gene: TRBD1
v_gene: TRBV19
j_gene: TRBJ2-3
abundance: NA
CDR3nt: TGTGCCAGTAGTGGGCCGAGACAGGGGACAGATACGCAGTATTTT
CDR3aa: CASSGPRQGTDTQYF

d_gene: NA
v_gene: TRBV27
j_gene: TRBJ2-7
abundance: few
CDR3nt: TGTGCCAGCAGTTTCGGGTACGAGCAGTACTTC
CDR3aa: CASSFGYEQYF

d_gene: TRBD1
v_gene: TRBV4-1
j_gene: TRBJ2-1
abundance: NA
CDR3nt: TGCGCCAGCAGCCAGTGGGACAGGACCTACAATGAGCAGTTCTTC
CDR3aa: CASSQWDRTYNEQFF

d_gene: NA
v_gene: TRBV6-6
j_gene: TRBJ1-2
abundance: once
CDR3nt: TGTGCCAGCTTGGGGGGAGGTGGCTACACCTTC
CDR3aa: CASLGGGGYTF

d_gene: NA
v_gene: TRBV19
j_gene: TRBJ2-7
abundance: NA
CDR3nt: TGTGCCAGTAGTGGGGGCCTTGGAGCCAACTACGAGCAGTACTTC
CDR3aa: CASSGGLGANYEQYF

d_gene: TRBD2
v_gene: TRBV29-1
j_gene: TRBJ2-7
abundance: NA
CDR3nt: TGCAGCGCTGGATCTAGGACTAGCGGAGACCTCTACGAGCAGTACTTC
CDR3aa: CSAGSRTSGDLYEQYF

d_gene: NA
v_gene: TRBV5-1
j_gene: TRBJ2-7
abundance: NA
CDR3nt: TGCGCCAGCAGCTTGTTGTTTGGGGGCGTTGCGACCGAGCAGTACTTC
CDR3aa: CASSLLFGGVATEQYF

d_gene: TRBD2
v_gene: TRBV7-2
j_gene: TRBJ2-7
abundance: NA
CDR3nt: TGTGCCAGCAGCTTAGTAGCGGGGGTCTACGAGCAGTACTTC
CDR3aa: CASSLVAGVYEQYF

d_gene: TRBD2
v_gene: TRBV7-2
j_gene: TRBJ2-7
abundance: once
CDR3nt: TGTGCCAGCAGCCCGCGACTAGCGGTTTATAACGAGCAGTACTTC
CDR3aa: CASSPRLAVYNEQYF

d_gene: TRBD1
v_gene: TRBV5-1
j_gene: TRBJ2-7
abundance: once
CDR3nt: TGCGCCAGCAGCTCGACGCCGGGACAGGGCTACGAGCAGTACTTC
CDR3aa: CASSSTPGQGYEQYF

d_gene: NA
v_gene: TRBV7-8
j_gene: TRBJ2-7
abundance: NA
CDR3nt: TGTGCCAGCAGCCCCACCGGGGGTTACGAGCAGTACTTC
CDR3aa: CASSPTGGYEQYF

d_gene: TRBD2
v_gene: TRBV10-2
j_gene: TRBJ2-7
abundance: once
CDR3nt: TGCGCCAGCAGCCCCGACATTGGGAGGGCCGGCCCTAAGGGGTCCTCCTTATACGAGCAGTACTTC
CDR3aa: CASSPDIGRAGPKGSSLYEQYF

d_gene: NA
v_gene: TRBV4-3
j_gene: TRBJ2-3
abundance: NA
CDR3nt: TGCGCCAGCAGCCAAGTATTTCCCGGGAGTGTGTTAGATACGCAGTATTTT
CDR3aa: CASSQVFPGSVLDTQYF

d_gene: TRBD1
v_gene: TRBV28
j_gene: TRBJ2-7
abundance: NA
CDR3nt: TGTGCCAGCAGTCCACCGACAGGGGCGGTCTACGAGCAGTACTTC
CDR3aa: CASSPPTGAVYEQYF